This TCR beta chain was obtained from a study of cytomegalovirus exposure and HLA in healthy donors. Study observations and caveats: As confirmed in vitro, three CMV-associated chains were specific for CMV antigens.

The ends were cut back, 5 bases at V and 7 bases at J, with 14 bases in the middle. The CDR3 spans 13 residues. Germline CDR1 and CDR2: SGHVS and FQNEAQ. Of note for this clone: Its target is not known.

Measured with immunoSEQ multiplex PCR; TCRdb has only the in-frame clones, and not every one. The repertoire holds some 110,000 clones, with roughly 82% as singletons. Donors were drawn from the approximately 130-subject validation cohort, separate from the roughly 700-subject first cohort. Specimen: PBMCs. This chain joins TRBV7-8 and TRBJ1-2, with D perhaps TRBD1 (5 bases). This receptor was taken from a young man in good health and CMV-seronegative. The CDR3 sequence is CASSPRDGGGYTF. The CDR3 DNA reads TGTGCCAGCAGCCCCCGGGACGGGGGTGGCTACACCTTC.